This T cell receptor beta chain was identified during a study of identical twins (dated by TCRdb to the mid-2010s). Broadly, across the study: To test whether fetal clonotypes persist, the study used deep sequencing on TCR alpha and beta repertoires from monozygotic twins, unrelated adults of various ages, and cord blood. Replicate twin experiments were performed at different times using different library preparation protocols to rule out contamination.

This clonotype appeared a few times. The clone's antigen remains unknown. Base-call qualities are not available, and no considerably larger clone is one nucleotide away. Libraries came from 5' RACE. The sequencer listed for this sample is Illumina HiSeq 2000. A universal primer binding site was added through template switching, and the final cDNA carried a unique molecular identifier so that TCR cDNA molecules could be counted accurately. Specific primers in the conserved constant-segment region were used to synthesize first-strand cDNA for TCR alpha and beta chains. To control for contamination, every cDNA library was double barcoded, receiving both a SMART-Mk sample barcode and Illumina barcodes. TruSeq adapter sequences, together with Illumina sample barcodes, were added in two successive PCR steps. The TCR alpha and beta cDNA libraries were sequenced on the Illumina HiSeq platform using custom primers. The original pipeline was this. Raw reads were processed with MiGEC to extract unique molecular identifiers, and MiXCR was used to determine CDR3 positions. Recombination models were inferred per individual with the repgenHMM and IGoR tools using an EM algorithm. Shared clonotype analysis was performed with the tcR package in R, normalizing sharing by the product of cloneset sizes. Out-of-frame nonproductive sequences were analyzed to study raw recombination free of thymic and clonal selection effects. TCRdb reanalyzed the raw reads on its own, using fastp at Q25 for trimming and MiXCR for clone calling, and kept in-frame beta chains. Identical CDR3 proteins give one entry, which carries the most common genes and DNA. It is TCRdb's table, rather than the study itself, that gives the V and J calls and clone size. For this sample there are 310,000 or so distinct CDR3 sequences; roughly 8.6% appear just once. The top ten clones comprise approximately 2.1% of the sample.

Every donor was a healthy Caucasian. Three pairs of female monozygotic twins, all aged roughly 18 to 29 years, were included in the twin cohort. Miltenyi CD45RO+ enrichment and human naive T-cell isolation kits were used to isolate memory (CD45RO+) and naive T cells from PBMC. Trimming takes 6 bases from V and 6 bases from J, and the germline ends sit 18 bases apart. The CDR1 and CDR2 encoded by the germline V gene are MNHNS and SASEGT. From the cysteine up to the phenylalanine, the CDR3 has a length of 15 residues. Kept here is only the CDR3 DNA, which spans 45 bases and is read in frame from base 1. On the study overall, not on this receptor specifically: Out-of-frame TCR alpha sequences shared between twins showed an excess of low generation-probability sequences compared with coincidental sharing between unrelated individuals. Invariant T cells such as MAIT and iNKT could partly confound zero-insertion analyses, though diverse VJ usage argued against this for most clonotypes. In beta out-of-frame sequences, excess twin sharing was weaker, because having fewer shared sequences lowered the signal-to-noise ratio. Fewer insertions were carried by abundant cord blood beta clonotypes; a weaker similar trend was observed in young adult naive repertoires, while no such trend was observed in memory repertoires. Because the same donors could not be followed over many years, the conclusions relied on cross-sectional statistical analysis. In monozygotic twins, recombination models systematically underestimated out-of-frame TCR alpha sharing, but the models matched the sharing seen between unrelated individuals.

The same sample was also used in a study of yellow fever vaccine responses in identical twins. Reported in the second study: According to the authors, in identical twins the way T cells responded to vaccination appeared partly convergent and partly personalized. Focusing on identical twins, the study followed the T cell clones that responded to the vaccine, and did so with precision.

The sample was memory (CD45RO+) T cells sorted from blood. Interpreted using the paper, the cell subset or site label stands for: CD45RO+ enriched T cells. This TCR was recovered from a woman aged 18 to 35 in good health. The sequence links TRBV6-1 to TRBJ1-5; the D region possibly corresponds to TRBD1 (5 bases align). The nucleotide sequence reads TGTGCCAGCAGAAGGGACCCAACTTTTAGTCAGCCCCAGCATTTT. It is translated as CASRRDPTFSQPQHF.